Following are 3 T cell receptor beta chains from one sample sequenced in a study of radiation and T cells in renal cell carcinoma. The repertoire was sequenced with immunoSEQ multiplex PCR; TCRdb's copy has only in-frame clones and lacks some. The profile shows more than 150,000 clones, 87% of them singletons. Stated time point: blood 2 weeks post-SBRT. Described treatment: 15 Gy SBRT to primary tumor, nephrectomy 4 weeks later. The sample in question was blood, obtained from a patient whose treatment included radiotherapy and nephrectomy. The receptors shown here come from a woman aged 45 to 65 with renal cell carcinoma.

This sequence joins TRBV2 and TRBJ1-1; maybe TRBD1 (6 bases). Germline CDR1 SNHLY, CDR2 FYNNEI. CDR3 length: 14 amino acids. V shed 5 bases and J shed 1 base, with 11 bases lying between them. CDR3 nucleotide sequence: TGTGCCAGCAGTAGACAGACAGGGAACACTGAAGCTTTCTTT. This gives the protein CASSRQTGNTEAFF.

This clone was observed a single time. CDR3 sequence: CASSLAVELAGAYEQYF. In nucleotides, the CDR3 is TGTGCCAGCAGCTTAGCGGTTGAGCTAGCGGGGGCTTACGAGCAGTACTTC. J is TRBJ2-7 and V is TRBV7-6; 10 bases map to TRBD2. The CDR3 length is 17 residues. The V and J ends lost 0 bases and 4 bases, in that order; junction bases with no gene match: 9. CDR1 and CDR2 from the germline V gene are SGHVS and FNYEAQ.

The CDR3 loop reads CASSGVAGGHEQFF. CDR3 nucleotide sequence: TGTGCCAGCAGTGGAGTAGCGGGGGGGCATGAGCAGTTCTTC. This chain joins TRBV6-1 and TRBJ2-1; 11 bases map to TRBD2. V shed 4 bases and J 8 bases; nucleotides not matched to a gene: 4. Germline V gene lookup returns CDR1 MNHNS and CDR2 SASEGT. The CDR3 length is 14 residues.